Shown below are 11 T cell receptor beta chains from a single sample sequenced in a study of blood T cell repertoires in COVID-19. The data were produced by immunoSEQ multiplex PCR, yet TCRdb's version contains in-frame clones alone and is incomplete. The repertoire holds 210,000 or so clones, about 84% seen once, with roughly 1.8% in the top ten. The source material was PBMCs or T cells enriched from blood (not recorded which). The receptors shown here come from a man between 60 and 70 years old who had recovered from COVID-19.

The rearrangement links TRBV5-5 to TRBJ1-2, with a tentative D call TRBD1 (6 bases). CDR3 length equals 13 residues. Germline V CDR1 and CDR2: SGHKS, YYEKEE (reference sequence). V was cut by 5 bases and J by 4 bases, with 12 bases left in between. CDR3 amino acids: CASSRDKPYGYTF. The CDR3 nucleotides are TGTGCCAGCAGTAGGGACAAACCCTATGGCTACACCTTC.

This clone showed up just once. The rearrangement uses TRBV5-8 and TRBJ1-6, with D tentatively TRBD1 (5 bases). CDR1 SGHTS and CDR2 YDEGEE come from the germline V gene. V lost 0 bases, J lost 5 bases, and 9 bases lay in between. CDR3 length: 15 residues. CDR3 amino acids: CASSLVRAHNSPLHF. The CDR3 nucleotides are TGTGCCAGCAGCTTGGTCAGGGCTCATAATTCACCCCTCCACTTT.

The chain links TRBV7-2 to TRBJ2-5; D is possibly TRBD1 (5 bases). There are 14 residues in the CDR3. V gave up 4 bases and J gave up 4 bases, with 13 bases separating them. Germline loops: CDR1 SGHTA, CDR2 FQGNSA. This chain's CDR3 is CASSSRVGRETQYF. The CDR3 DNA follows: TGTGCCAGCAGCTCCAGGGTGGGGCGAGAGACCCAGTACTTC. Using reference TRBV7-2 and TRBJ2-5 for the parts outside the CDR3, the full variable domain is GAGVSQSPSNKVTEKGKDVELRCDPISGHTALYWYRQSLGQGLEFLIYFQGNSAPDKSGLPSDRFSAERTGGSVSTLTIQRTQQEDSAVYLCASSSRVGRETQYFGPGTRLLVL.

The V gene is TRBV7-2, the J gene TRBJ2-7; maybe TRBD1 (6 bases). The V gene's germline CDR1 is SGHTA and CDR2 FQGNSA. Trimming took 1 base from V and 2 from J, leaving 12 bases between them. This CDR3 is built from 15 residues. The CDR3 loop reads CASSLEWDTTYEQYF. The DNA of the CDR3 is TGTGCCAGCAGCTTAGAATGGGACACCACCTACGAGCAGTACTTC.

This sequence joins TRBV6-5 and TRBJ2-7; a weak D match, TRBD1 (6 bases). The CDR3 loop spans 15 amino acids. V was clipped by 6 bases and J by 4 bases, with 19 bases between them. Germline-derived CDR1 and CDR2 are MNHEY and SVGAGI. This chain's CDR3 is CASSRGAGEIYEQYF. DNA for the CDR3: TGTGCCAGCAGCCGCGGTGCAGGGGAGATTTACGAGCAGTACTTC.

The J gene is TRBJ1-1, the V gene TRBV9; possibly TRBD1 for D (5 bases). The CDR3 spans 14 residues. Germline V gives CDR1 SGDLS, CDR2 YYNGEE. Trimming took off 2 bases at V and 1 base at J, with 9 bases between the two ends. DNA of the CDR3: TGTGCCAGCAGCGTCGGGGGAGAGAACACTGAAGCTTTCTTT. The encoded protein is CASSVGGENTEAFF.

The chain combines TRBV11-3 with TRBJ2-5; D may be TRBD2 (6 bases). In germline, CDR1 is SGHNT, CDR2 YENEEA. Trimming took off 5 bases at V and 4 bases at J, with 17 bases between the two ends. The CDR3 consists of 15 residues. The CDR3 here is CASSPQTRMPETQYF. In DNA, the CDR3 is TGTGCCAGCAGCCCCCAGACTAGAATGCCAGAGACCCAGTACTTC.

The chain recombines TRBV11-3 with TRBJ2-7; 7 nucleotides line up with TRBD1. The trim removed 3 bases at V and 1 base at J, leaving 6 bases unmatched. The CDR3 runs 15 residues. Per the germline V gene, CDR1 is SGHNT and CDR2 is YENEEA. The CDR3 DNA sequence: TGTGCCAGCAGCTTTACAGGGGTAGTGTCCTACGAGCAGTACTTC. Translating gives CASSFTGVVSYEQYF.

This rearrangement joins TRBV12-3 or TRBV12-4 to TRBJ2-5; a possible D gene is TRBD1 (6 bases). Trimming stripped 8 bases from V and 3 bases from J, with 10 bases between. The CDR3 loop spans 12 amino acids. CDR3 amino acids: CASGQREETQYF. DNA of the CDR3: TGTGCCAGCGGACAGCGAGAAGAGACCCAGTACTTC.

This sequence joins TRBV2 and TRBJ1-3, with D possibly TRBD1 on 6 matching bases. In germline, CDR1 is SNHLY, CDR2 FYNNEI. V was trimmed by 4 bases and J by 3 bases, leaving 7 bases between them. This CDR3 contains 13 residues. CDR3 sequence (DNA): TGTGCCAGCAGTGCAGGGGTTGGAAACACCATATATTTT. It yields the protein CASSAGVGNTIYF. Looking up the rest from reference TRBV2 and TRBJ1-3 gives the full variable domain: EPEVTQTPSHQVTQMGQEVILRCVPISNHLYFYWYRQILGQKVEFLVSFYNNEISEKSEIFDDQFSVERPDGSNFTLKIRSTKLEDSAMYFCASSAGVGNTIYFGEGSWLTVV.

The chain employs TRBV7-2 and TRBJ1-2; D gene uncertain. Germline V gene sequence: CDR1 SGHTA, CDR2 FQGNSA. The CDR3 sequence is 16 residues long. Trimming pared 1 base from V and 0 bases from J, leaving 12 bases between. The CDR3 here is CASSLGTTAPNYGYTF. CDR3 nucleotides: TGTGCCAGCAGCTTAGGTACGACTGCCCCTAACTATGGCTACACCTTC.